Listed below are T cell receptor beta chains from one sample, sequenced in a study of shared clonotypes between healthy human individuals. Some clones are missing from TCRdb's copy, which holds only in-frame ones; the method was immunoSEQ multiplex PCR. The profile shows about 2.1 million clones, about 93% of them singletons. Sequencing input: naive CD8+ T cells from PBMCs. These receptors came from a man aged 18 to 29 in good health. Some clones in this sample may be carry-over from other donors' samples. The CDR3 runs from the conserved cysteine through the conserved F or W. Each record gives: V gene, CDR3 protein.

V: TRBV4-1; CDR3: CASSQDIGGFTGNTEAFF
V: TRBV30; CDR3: CAWSVPGLSKYF
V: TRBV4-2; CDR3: CASSQERTGGGNQPQHF
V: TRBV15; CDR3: CATREDGTDTQYF
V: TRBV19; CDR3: CASSLTGSYNEQFF
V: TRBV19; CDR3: CASSIDSGEGSGELFF
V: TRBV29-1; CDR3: CSGQTLYEQYF
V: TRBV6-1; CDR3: CASSDWTEGNTIYF
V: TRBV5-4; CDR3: CASSGPGDNEQFF
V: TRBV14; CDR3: CASSQPAGQAGERSETQYF
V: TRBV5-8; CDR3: CASSLDDTTYEQYF
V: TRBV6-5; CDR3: CASSYRPGMGTEAFF
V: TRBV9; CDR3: CASSVASGRAREQFF
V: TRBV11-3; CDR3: CASSSIAGWGTGELFF
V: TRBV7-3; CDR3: CASSLYGQLAAPETQYF
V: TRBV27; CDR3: CASSLSPGGGYEQYF
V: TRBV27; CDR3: CASSLSGTLYEQYF
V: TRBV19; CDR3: CASSIVGTAGNEQYF
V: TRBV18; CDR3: CASSGRDRGPPNTGELFF
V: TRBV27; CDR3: CASSLSGRRAGNTIYF
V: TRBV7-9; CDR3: CASSTAADEQFF
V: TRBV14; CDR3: CASSHFPGLETQYF
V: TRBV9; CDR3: CASSDRGQPNEKLFF
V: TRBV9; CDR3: CASSRGGGTSTDTQYF
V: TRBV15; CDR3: CATSRERDRNNEKLFF
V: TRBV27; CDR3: CASSWGTGYFEQYF
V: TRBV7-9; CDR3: CASGSQGLSNQPQHF
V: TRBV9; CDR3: CASSAGGTGEKLFF
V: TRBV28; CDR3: CASSYVAGAYEQYF
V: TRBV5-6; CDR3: CASSLLRGKSGYTF
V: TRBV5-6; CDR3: CASSSGRGETQYF